The next 10 T cell receptor beta chains were all read from a single sample in a study of T cells in Graves' hyperthyroidism and ophthalmopathy. There were TCR beta CDR3 regions amplified from RNA transcripts. Carried out on the TCR CDR3, a first-round RT-PCR used the HTBI primer set. TCRdb redid the calling of the multiplex PCR reads with MiXCR, one entry per CDR3 protein. In the table there are some 500,000 distinct CDR3 sequences, 13% to 15% of which are singletons. Sequencing was done on a sample of blood. The receptors stem from a woman between 18 and 29 years old with Graves' hyperthyroidism.

This clonotype came up many times. The chain links TRBV9 to TRBJ2-1; 11 bases map to TRBD2. The CDR3 sequence is 15 residues long. Germline CDR1 reads SGDLS; CDR2 reads YYNGEE. Unmatched junction bases numbered 6, after V lost 5 bases and J lost 5 bases. The CDR3 reads CASRGGLAADNEQFF. CDR3 bases: TGTGCCAGCAGGGGGGGACTAGCGGCCGACAATGAGCAGTTCTTC.

This clonotype was seen a handful of times. The chain has TRBV6-5 and TRBJ2-7, with TRBD2 matching over 7 bases. This CDR3 spans 15 amino acids. CDR1 and CDR2 (germline): MNHEY, SVGAGI. Trimming cost V 4 bases and J 3 bases; bases outside gene matches: 9. CDR3 loop: CASSSNGGRDYEQYV. CDR3 DNA sequence: TGTGCCAGCAGTTCAAATGGCGGGAGAGACTACGAGCAGTACGTC.

This clonotype has ten or more counts. The chain carries TRBV28 and TRBJ1-5; no firm D call. This CDR3 comprises 14 residues. The V and J ends lost 8 bases and 0 bases respectively, with 11 bases between them. The germline V gene encodes CDR1 MDHEN and CDR2 SYDVKM. The CDR3 DNA reads as TGTGCCAGCCGATTAGTGAGTAGCAATCAGCCCCAGCATTTT. Amino acids: CASRLVSSNQPQHF.

This clonotype was observed a few times. V is TRBV27 and J is TRBJ1-5; TRBD1 might be the D (5 bases). The V end lost 2 bases, the J end lost 6 bases, and 14 bases lay between the germline ends. This CDR3 comprises 15 residues. In germline, CDR1 is MNHEY, CDR2 SMNVEV (reference sequence). CDR3 nucleotides: TGTGCCAGCAGTTTAGGGGCCGCGGGCGGTCAGCCCCAGCATTTT. Translated: CASSLGAAGGQPQHF.

Points on this clonotype: A read error may be the cause here, since a much bigger clone is one base away. This sequence joins TRBV2 and TRBJ2-7, with TRBD2 matching over 7 bases. This CDR3 spans 15 amino acids. Germline V gene lookup returns CDR1 SNHLY and CDR2 FYNNEI. The V and J ends lost 1 base and 3 bases, in that order; junction bases with no gene match: 6. CDR3 in amino acids: CASSEVSGGLYEQYV. DNA for the CDR3: TGTGCCAGCAGTGAAGTGTCGGGAGGCCTCTACGAGCAGTACGTC.

This clonotype was recorded many times. The chain couples TRBV7-9 to TRBJ2-1, with TRBD2 identical over 7 bases. The V segment lost 4 bases and the J segment 8 bases; nucleotides outside the gene matches: 23. The CDR3 length is 19 residues. Germline CDR1 and CDR2: SEHNR and FQNEAQ (reference sequence). The CDR3 sequence: CASSYTEPRGVDLRDEQFF. The CDR3 DNA reads TGTGCCAGCAGCTATACCGAACCACGGGGGGTAGACCTGCGGGATGAGCAGTTCTTC.

This clonotype was counted only a few times. The DNA for the CDR3 is TGTGCCAGCAGACCAACTCATGTGGGAGATCAAGATACGCAGTATTTT. It encodes CASRPTHVGDQDTQYF. This rearrangement joins TRBV7-2 to TRBJ2-3; tentatively, D is TRBD2 (5 bases). The germline gives CDR1 SGHTA, CDR2 FQGNSA. The V end was cut by 6 bases, the J end by 5 bases, with 21 bases between. The CDR3 consists of 16 residues.

Many counts were recorded for this clonotype. V usage is TRBV5-1 and J usage is TRBJ2-2; D possibly corresponds to TRBD1 (5 bases). CDR3 length equals 16 residues. Germline V gene data show CDR1 as SGHRS and CDR2 as YFSETQ. V was trimmed by 1 base and J by 7 bases, leaving 17 bases between them. CDR3 sequence: CASSLFYGPQGGELFF. CDR3 nucleotide sequence: TGCGCCAGCAGCTTGTTCTATGGACCCCAGGGCGGGGAGCTGTTTTTT.

The CDR3 DNA sequence: TGTGCCAGCAGCTGGGCGTCGGGACAGGGTTCTAGGAATCAGCCCCAGCATTTT. This translates into CASSWASGQGSRNQPQHF. This sequence joins TRBV7-9 and TRBJ1-5, with TRBD1 identical over 9 bases. The CDR3 spans 18 residues. V was pared by 4 bases and J by 4 bases, with 14 bases of the junction left unmatched. CDR1 SEHNR and CDR2 FQNEAQ come from the germline V gene (reference sequence).

The chain combines TRBV4-1 with TRBJ1-1, with TRBD1 matching 9 bases. With 4 bases clipped from V and 4 bases from J, the junction kept 7 bases outside the gene matches. Germline CDR1 MGHRA, CDR2 YSYEKL. The CDR3 consists of 15 residues. For the CDR3, the DNA is TGCGCCAGCAGCCTCGGGACAGGGATTAGCACTGAAGCTTTCTTT. Its translation: CASSLGTGISTEAFF.